This T cell receptor (beta chain) was captured by sequencing in a study of vaccination effects on CD4 cells after COVID-19. Overall study results and limits: The study found that only 1 of 255 vaccine-induced clones from healthy vaccinees cross-reacted with common cold coronaviruses.

Produced via immunoSEQ multiplex PCR; TCRdb's table is partial and in-frame only. The repertoire holds tens of thousands of clones, with roughly 74% as singletons. Once cultured for roughly 10 days, the cells underwent separation to obtain CD4+ T cells. All participants had two doses of either the BNT162b2 or mRNA-1273 vaccine. Vaccine recipients had no previous SARS-CoV-2 infection; their nucleocapsid antibodies were negative. As regards this clone: Its antigen is currently unknown.

The sequence came from a human donor who received a COVID-19 vaccine. The material sequenced was CD4+ T cells from PBMCs cultured without peptide, taken after COVID-19 vaccination.

The CDR3 sequence is CASSLDSYYGYTF. The CDR3 DNA sequence: TGTGCCAGCAGCTTGGACAGTTACTATGGCTACACCTTC. This rearrangement joins TRBV7-2 to TRBJ1-2; TRBD1 is a possible D gene (6 bases). This CDR3 comprises 13 residues. Germline CDR1 reads SGHTA; CDR2 reads FQGNSA. V was cut by 3 bases and J by 3 bases, with 8 bases left in between.